Listed here is a single T cell receptor (beta chain). Antigen unknown. Deletions cut 4 bases from V and 11 bases from J, with 12 bases between. The length of the CDR3 is 11 residues. Germline V CDR1 and CDR2: MNHEY, SVGAGI. TCRdb recomputed calls from the RT-PCR reads with MiXCR, one row per CDR3 protein. The sample records 550,000 to 800,000 distinct CDR3 sequences, over 11% being singletons. The data were obtained in a study of response to subunit inactivated influenza vaccine. General study findings and limits: Authors suggested each seasonal influenza vaccination recruits few new T cells.

The chain carries TRBV6-5 and TRBJ2-7, with a weak D call TRBD2 (7 bases). This TCR came from a man between 45 and 60 years old who received an inactivated influenza vaccine. The sequencing here drew on PBMCs from blood, taken less than 15 days before vaccination. The CDR3 region is CASSFGRGEYF. Here the CDR3 DNA reads TGTGCCAGCAGTTTTGGGAGGGGGGAGTACTTC.